Here is one TCR beta chain with its context. This receptor's antigen is unknown. No qualities accompany the bases; no much larger clone lies one base away. Using the deep immunoSEQ assay, TCR CDR3 regions were amplified from genomic DNA by multiplex PCR. Genomic DNA extracted from each cell subset was distributed evenly over all wells of several immunoSEQ 96-well plates, and each plate served as one replicate. For unsorted PBMC, around 0.3 ug genomic DNA, equal to tens of thousands of T cell genomes, was loaded into each replicate PCR. Genomic DNA from unsorted PBMC was sequenced over ten immunoSEQ deep assay plates. Purified libraries were quantified with a Qubit 3.0 fluorometer, sized on a Bioanalyzer 2100, and re-quantified with the KAPA Library Quantification kit. Every immunoSEQ 96-well plate was sequenced on a dedicated single-read 150-cycle Illumina NextSeq 550 flow cell. The original pipeline was this. Because the immunoSEQ output held only junctional sequences and lacked quality scores, the filtering could not match the filtering applied to full-length reads. To assign V/J genes and CDR3, sequences were annotated against IMGT germline references using PyIR, a Python wrapper for IgBLAST v1.9. Reads were filtered out if the reads had weak V/J assignments (E-value above 1e-6), no CDR3, stop codons, out-of-frame junctions, or ambiguous translated residues. V3J clonotypes were defined as sequences sharing the same inferred V gene, J gene, and CDR3 amino acid sequence. To compute the percentage overlap between repertoires, the number of shared unique clonotypes was divided by the size of the smaller repertoire. RTK rarefaction, the Chao1 estimator, and Recon v2.1 estimates of unobserved clonotypes were used to assess repertoire richness. As stored in TCRdb, this immuneACCESS dataset retains in-frame rearrangements with V and J assigned. A fraction of the clones does not appear; measured against another copy, unresolved V genes explain less than half of the discrepancy, and the remainder lacks a known reason. The V and J calls and clone size were taken over from that table, and D and trimming were inferred from the DNA. The sample contains 400,000 to 600,000 clones, 75% to 80% of them found a single time. Around an eighth of the sample goes to the ten largest clones.

The data derive from a study of shared clonotypes between healthy human individuals (dated by TCRdb to 2020 to 2021). In the study overall: Three men and a couple of women, aged 18 to 49 years, made up the cohort. Leukapheresis yielded between about 0.9 and 9 billion PBMCs per donor. Different laboratories and diverse techniques were used to prepare libraries and sequence TCR repertoires, to increase sequencing depth and limit assay-specific biases. Blood TCR repertoires of five healthy adults were deeply sequenced to estimate repertoire size and the extent of clonotype sharing between individuals. Summary of the overall study and its limitations: Based on pairwise subsampling, the degree of clonotype sharing among donors was expected to be affected by sequencing depth. Because the study included a small number of donors, the genetic and exposure-history diversity represented was limited. Sampling was restricted to blood, and TCR repertoires in tissues likely differ from the TCR repertoires found in blood.

CDR1 and CDR2 are read off the germline V gene as LGHNA and YNFKEQ. Between the V and J ends, shortened by 0 bases and 2 bases respectively, the junction contains 10 bases. The CDR3, cysteine through phenylalanine, is 15 amino acids long. Just CDR3 DNA is preserved here, 45 bases in frame from base 1. Donors were healthy HIV-negative adults with no recently reported acute infections or vaccinations. Every donor was a Caucasian adult residing in Nashville, Tennessee, USA. For unsorted samples, tens of millions of PBMCs were counted, and genomic DNA was extracted using the QIAamp DNA Blood Mini kit. Blood was collected by leukapheresis, and PBMCs were isolated by Ficoll-Histopaque density gradient centrifugation and then cryopreserved in liquid nitrogen vapor phase.

This clonotype was obtained from a woman in her forties in good health. Some clones in this sample may be carry-over from other donors' samples. The V and J segments used are TRBV4-2 and TRBJ1-1; no D gene call is confident. Sequencing was done on a sample of PBMCs. The CDR3 reads as follows: CASSQEDSINTEAFF. The nucleotide sequence reads as follows: TGTGCCAGCAGCCAAGAGGACTCGATTAACACTGAAGCTTTCTTT.